The 21 T cell receptor beta chains given below trace back to one sample, sequenced in a study of T cell clonotyping in hematopoietic cell transplantation. The method was immunoSEQ multiplex PCR; TCRdb's version includes in-frame clones alone and lacks a portion of them. The table has about 580 clones, approximately 94% seen once. The sample consisted of PBMCs, taken 180 days after allogeneic stem cell transplant. The receptors originated from a male patient in his fifties who had an allogeneic stem cell transplant from a related donor, so the T cells may come from the graft donor. Some clones in this sample may be carry-over from other donors' samples.

The rearrangement uses TRBV9 and TRBJ1-3, with D possibly matching TRBD1 (5 bases). Germline loops: CDR1 SGDLS, CDR2 YYNGEE. V lost 3 bases, J lost 4 bases, and 14 bases lay in between. The CDR3 is 15 residues long. CDR3 residues: CASSGRGLWGNTIYF. The CDR3, as DNA: TGTGCCAGCAGCGGAAGGGGACTGTGGGGAAACACCATATATTTT.

The CDR3 DNA reads as TGTGCCAGCAGCCCACCGGGACGCTCCTACAATGAGCAGTTCTTC. It yields the protein CASSPPGRSYNEQFF. The chain recombines TRBV7-2 with TRBJ2-1; D possibly uses TRBD1 or TRBD2 (5 bases each). The ends were cut back, 5 bases at V and 0 bases at J, with 11 bases in the middle. The CDR3 consists of 15 residues. Germline V gives CDR1 SGHTA, CDR2 FQGNSA.

The V gene is TRBV27, the J gene TRBJ1-2; a weak D match, TRBD1 (6 bases). CDR1 is MNHEY and CDR2 is SMNVEV in the germline V gene (reference sequence). The CDR3 is made up of 19 amino acids. V lost 0 bases and J lost 2, with 22 bases in between. CDR3 sequence: CASSLSAGDLLSANYGYTF. CDR3 nucleotides: TGTGCCAGCAGTTTATCGGCAGGGGACCTTTTATCGGCCAACTATGGCTACACCTTC.

The CDR3 loop reads CAISDWGAGQPQHF. The CDR3 coding sequence is TGTGCCATCAGTGATTGGGGGGCTGGGCAGCCCCAGCATTTT. The chain is built from TRBV10-3 and TRBJ1-5, with D maybe TRBD1 (6 bases). This CDR3 is built from 14 residues. Germline V lookup: CDR1 ENHRY, CDR2 SYGVKD. The V end lost 3 bases, the J end lost 7 bases, and 13 bases lay between the germline ends.

The chain employs TRBV19 and TRBJ2-3; D might be TRBD1 or TRBD2, each matching 6 bases. The CDR3 loop spans 13 amino acids. Germline lookup yields CDR1 LNHDA and CDR2 SQIVND (reference sequence). Deletions cut 7 bases from V and 3 bases from J, with 11 bases between. As DNA, the CDR3 is TGTGCCAGTACCCAAGGGGGGACAGATACGCAGTATTTT. It translates to CASTQGGTDTQYF.

V and J are TRBV30 and TRBJ2-5; no clear D gene. This CDR3 spans 12 amino acids. Germline lookup yields CDR1 GTSNPN and CDR2 SVGIG (reference sequence). V lost 4 bases and J 6 bases, leaving 12 bases between the germline ends. The CDR3 reads CAWTDGPKTQYF. In DNA form, the CDR3 reads TGTGCCTGGACCGACGGTCCGAAGACCCAGTACTTC.

This rearrangement joins TRBV6-1 to TRBJ2-7; weak D call: TRBD1 (6 bases). Germline lookup yields CDR1 MNHNS and CDR2 SASEGT. The CDR3 sequence is 15 residues long. The V end lost 3 bases, the J end lost 4 bases, and 16 bases lay between the germline ends. The CDR3 protein is CASSETGSGPYEQYF. CDR3 bases: TGTGCCAGCAGTGAGACAGGATCCGGCCCGTACGAGCAGTACTTC.

This chain connects TRBV21-1 to TRBJ1-1. TRBV21-1 is recorded as a pseudogene. This CDR3 comprises 16 residues. The DNA for the CDR3 is TGTGCCAGCAGTAAGGCGGTATACACAATTCGCACTGAAGCTTTCTTT. Amino acids: CASSKAVYTIRTEAFF.

The V gene is TRBV2, the J gene TRBJ1-3; possible D gene TRBD1, 5 bases. Germline V gene lookup returns CDR1 SNHLY and CDR2 FYNNEI. The CDR3 totals 16 residues. V lost 5 bases and J lost 0, with 14 bases in between. CDR3 coding DNA: TGTGCCAGCAGTTCCGGGACGGGGAGCTCTGGAAACACCATATATTTT. Residues: CASSSGTGSSGNTIYF.

The V call is TRBV18, the J call TRBJ2-6, with no clear D. The CDR3 is 14 residues long. From germline, CDR1 is KGHSH and CDR2 LQKENI. Trimming stripped 3 bases from V and 4 bases from J, with 7 bases between. The CDR3 here is CASSPLSGANVLTF. The CDR3 coding sequence is TGTGCCAGCTCACCCTTATCCGGGGCCAACGTCCTGACTTTC.

The chain uses TRBV28 and TRBJ2-1; TRBD2 might be the D (5 bases). CDR3 size: 16 residues. Between the trimmed V and J ends, which lost 5 bases and 4 bases, there was a span of 18 bases. Germline assignment: CDR1 MDHEN and CDR2 SYDVKM. This CDR3 is CASSPLGAVGYNEQFF. Here the CDR3 DNA reads TGTGCCAGCAGTCCACTGGGAGCGGTGGGGTACAATGAGCAGTTCTTC.

This chain links TRBV2 with TRBJ2-7; D gene ambiguous. CDR3 length: 12 residues. Germline V CDR1 and CDR2: SNHLY, FYNNEI. The ends were cut back, 9 bases at V and 0 bases at J, with 9 bases in the middle. The CDR3 protein is CASDSGSYEQYF. In DNA, the CDR3 is TGTGCCAGTGACTCGGGCTCCTACGAGCAGTACTTC.

The V and J genes are TRBV7-2 and TRBJ1-4; D remains ambiguous. V lost 0 bases and J lost 2, with 1 base in between. Germline-derived CDR1 and CDR2 are SGHTA and FQGNSA. CDR3 length equals 13 residues. Written as DNA, the CDR3 is TGTGCCAGCAGCTTAGCGACTAATGAAAAACTGTTTTTT. This sequence encodes CASSLATNEKLFF.

The chain employs TRBV30 and TRBJ2-7; no clear D. Germline V lookup: CDR1 GTSNPN, CDR2 SVGIG (reference sequence). The CDR3 covers 12 residues. The V end was cut by 5 bases, the J end by 8 bases, with 16 bases between. The CDR3 here is CAWGVVWGQQYF. The CDR3 region has the DNA TGTGCCTGGGGGGTAGTGTGGGGTCAGCAGTACTTC. The full variable domain, its missing parts supplied by reference TRBV30 and TRBJ2-7, is SQTIHQWPATLVQPVGSPLSLECTVEGTSNPNLYWYRQAAGRGLQLLFYSVGIGQISSEVPQNLSASRPQDRQFILSSKKLLLSDSGFYLCAWGVVWGQQYFGPGTRLTVT.

The rearrangement links TRBV11-3 to TRBJ2-2, with no clear D. Trimming removed 0 bases from V and 5 bases from J, with 7 bases in between. Germline V gene sequence: CDR1 SGHNT, CDR2 YENEEA. The length of the CDR3 is 14 residues. CDR3 sequence (DNA): TGTGCCAGCAGCTTAGAGGCCGTGACCGGGGAGCTGTTTTTT. Translated: CASSLEAVTGELFF.

This chain uses TRBV10-3 with TRBJ2-1; TRBD1 matches 8 bases. Trimming cost V 4 bases and J 1 base; bases outside gene matches: 0. CDR1 is ENHRY and CDR2 is SYGVKD in the germline V gene. This CDR3 has 14 amino acids. The CDR3 nucleotides read TGTGCCATCAGTGGACAGGGGTCCTACAATGAGCAGTTCTTC. Translating gives CAISGQGSYNEQFF.

The J gene is TRBJ2-2, the V gene TRBV30; TRBD2 agrees at 7 bases. Germline CDR1 is GTSNPN and CDR2 is SVGIG (reference sequence). Trimming at V came to 4 bases and at J to 6 bases, leaving 11 bases not matched to a gene. The CDR3 runs 15 residues. The CDR3: CAWTMGGVRSGELFF. The CDR3 DNA sequence: TGTGCCTGGACAATGGGAGGGGTAAGGTCCGGGGAGCTGTTTTTT. Using reference TRBV30 and TRBJ2-2 for the parts outside the CDR3, the full variable domain is SQTIHQWPATLVQPVGSPLSLECTVEGTSNPNLYWYRQAAGRGLQLLFYSVGIGQISSEVPQNLSASRPQDRQFILSSKKLLLSDSGFYLCAWTMGGVRSGELFFGEGSRLTVL.

The chain combines TRBV7-9 with TRBJ1-1; D is unresolved. The CDR3 spans 13 residues. V lost 4 bases and J 8 bases, leaving 14 bases between the germline ends. Per the germline V gene, CDR1 is SEHNR and CDR2 is FQNEAQ (reference sequence). CDR3 amino acids: CASSWPTDLEAFF. The DNA of the CDR3 is TGTGCCAGCAGCTGGCCAACGGACCTAGAAGCTTTCTTT.

The chain carries TRBV5-1 and TRBJ2-1; D may be TRBD2 (6 bases). CDR1 and CDR2 (germline): SGHRS, YFSETQ. The CDR3 runs 16 residues. V was clipped by 1 base and J by 1 base, with 12 bases between them. CDR3 coding DNA: TGCGCCAGCAGCTTGCCGGGAGTAAGATCCTACAATGAGCAGTTCTTC. Protein product: CASSLPGVRSYNEQFF.

This clone appeared once. The chain recombines TRBV5-1 with TRBJ2-1; TRBD2 might be the D (5 bases). The CDR3 length is 14 residues. V was trimmed by 2 bases and J by 4 bases, leaving 10 bases between them. Looked up from germline, CDR1 is SGHRS and CDR2 is YFSETQ. The CDR3: CASSFQRSYNEQFF. Here the CDR3 DNA reads TGCGCCAGCAGCTTCCAGCGGAGTTACAATGAGCAGTTCTTC.

The rearrangement uses TRBV28 and TRBJ1-2; the D is unclear. V was trimmed by 6 bases and J by 2 bases, leaving 13 bases between them. Germline V gene data show CDR1 as MDHEN and CDR2 as SYDVKM. This CDR3 region has 14 residues. The CDR3 bases are TGTGCCAGCAGCCAACCTTACCCGAACTATGGCTACACCTTC. It specifies CASSQPYPNYGYTF.